This T cell receptor beta chain originates from a study of blood T cell repertoires in COVID-19 (TCRdb year 2020). For the study in its entirety: The collaborator samples originated in the United States, Italy and Spain and spanned the acute and convalescent phases of COVID-19. Sample metadata almost always included a de-identified subject ID, COVID-19 status, age in years and sex. A freely available public database, intended as a resource for researchers studying the immune response to SARS-CoV-2, is where the repertoires were released. The prospective study material was composed of cDNA or gDNA derived from T cells, B-cell-depleted T cells, or PBMCs. The samples were drawn from the first 160 participants of the ongoing ImmuneRACE study and from 950 to 1,500 subjects provided by 6 global collaborators. The dataset comprised deeply sampled blood TCRbeta repertoires from subjects exposed to, actively infected with, or recovered from COVID-19. Where HLA class I and class II types were available, the types were taken from metadata supplied by the sample provider, not from assay-based typing.

The collaborating institutions used their own protocols to collect whole blood in K2EDTA tubes. For TCRbeta analysis, collaborators shipped samples in one of three forms: frozen whole blood, isolated PBMCs, or DNA extracted from either of those sample types. The full study reports these points: Clinical and demographic metadata were provided uncurated, with the amount varying by source and participant.

TCRbeta CDR3 regions were amplified from genomic DNA by means of the immunoSEQ Assay, a bias-controlled multiplex PCR. The source study handled its data this way. Within the assay, amplification of reference gene primers was used to estimate how many nucleated cells each sample contained. Sequence reads were collapsed and filtered to measure the absolute abundance of every unique TCRbeta CDR3 rearrangement. For each sample, productive Simpson clonality was calculated as the square root of Simpson's diversity index across productive rearrangements. Held by TCRdb, this immuneACCESS table contains in-frame sequences only and omits some clones. Under half of the omission traces to an unresolved V gene where checked; the cause of the rest is unknown. Clone size and V and J calls were adopted from that table, with D and trimming inferred from the DNA. The sample table records about 220,000 clones; roughly 80% of these occur just once. The ten largest make up just under 20% of the sample.

On this clone: What antigen it recognizes has not been identified. Base qualities are not at hand, and no much larger clone is one base apart.

CDR1 and CDR2 are read off the germline V gene (reference sequence) as LNHDA and SQIVND. Trimming removed 7 bases from V and 6 bases from J, leaving 16 bases between the germline ends. From its cysteine to its phenylalanine, the CDR3 spans 13 amino acids. Just the 39-base CDR3 DNA is kept, in frame starting at base 1. Sequencing was carried out using peripheral blood. The sequence was obtained from a man younger than 45 with active or convalescent COVID-19. The chain is encoded by TRBV19 joined to TRBJ2-7, with a tentative D gene TRBD1 over 6 matching bases. The DNA reads TGTGCCAGTACCCCGACAGGTAGTTCCGAGCAGTACTTC. The resulting protein is CASTPTGSSEQYF.